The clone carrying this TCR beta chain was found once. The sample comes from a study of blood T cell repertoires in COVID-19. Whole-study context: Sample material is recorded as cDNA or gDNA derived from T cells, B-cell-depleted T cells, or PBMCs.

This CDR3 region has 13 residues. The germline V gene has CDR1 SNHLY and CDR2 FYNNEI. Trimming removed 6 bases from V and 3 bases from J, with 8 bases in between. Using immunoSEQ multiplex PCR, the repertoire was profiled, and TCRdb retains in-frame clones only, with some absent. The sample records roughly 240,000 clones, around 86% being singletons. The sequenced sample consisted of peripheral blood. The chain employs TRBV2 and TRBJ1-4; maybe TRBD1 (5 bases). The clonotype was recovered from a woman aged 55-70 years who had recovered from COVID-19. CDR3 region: CASRQGANEKLFF. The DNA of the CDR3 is TGTGCCAGCAGGCAGGGTGCTAATGAAAAACTGTTTTTT.